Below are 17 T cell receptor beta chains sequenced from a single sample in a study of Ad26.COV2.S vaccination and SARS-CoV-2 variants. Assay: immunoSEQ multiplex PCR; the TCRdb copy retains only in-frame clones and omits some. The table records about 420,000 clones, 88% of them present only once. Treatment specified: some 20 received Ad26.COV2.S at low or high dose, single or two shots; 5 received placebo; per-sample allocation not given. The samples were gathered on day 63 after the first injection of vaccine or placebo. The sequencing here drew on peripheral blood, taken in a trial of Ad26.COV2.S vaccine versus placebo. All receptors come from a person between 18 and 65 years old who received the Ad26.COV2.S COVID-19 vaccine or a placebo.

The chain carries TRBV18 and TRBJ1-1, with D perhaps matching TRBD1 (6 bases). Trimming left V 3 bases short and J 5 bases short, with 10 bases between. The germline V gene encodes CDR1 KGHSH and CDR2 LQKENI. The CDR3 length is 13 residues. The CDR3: CASSPLQGTEAFF. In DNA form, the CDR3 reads TGTGCCAGCTCACCCCTACAGGGAACTGAAGCTTTCTTT.

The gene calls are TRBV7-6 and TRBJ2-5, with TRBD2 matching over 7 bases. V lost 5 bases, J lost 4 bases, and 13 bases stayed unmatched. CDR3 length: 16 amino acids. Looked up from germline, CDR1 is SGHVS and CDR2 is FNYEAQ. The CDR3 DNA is TGTGCCAGCAGCCGGAGCGGGGCGGCCGGAGGAGAGACCCAGTACTTC. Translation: CASSRSGAAGGETQYF.

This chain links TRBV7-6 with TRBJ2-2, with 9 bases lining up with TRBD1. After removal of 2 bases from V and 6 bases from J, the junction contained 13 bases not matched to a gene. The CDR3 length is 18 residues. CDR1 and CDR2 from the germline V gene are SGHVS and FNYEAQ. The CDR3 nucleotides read TGTGCCAGCAGCTTATACTTCCCGGGACAGGGCTTGTCCGGGGAGCTGTTTTTT. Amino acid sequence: CASSLYFPGQGLSGELFF.

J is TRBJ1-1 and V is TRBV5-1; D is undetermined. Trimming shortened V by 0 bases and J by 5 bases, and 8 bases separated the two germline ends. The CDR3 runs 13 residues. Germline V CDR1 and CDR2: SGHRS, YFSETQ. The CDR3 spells CASSLDMGTEAFF. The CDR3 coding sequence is TGCGCCAGCAGCTTGGACATGGGTACTGAAGCTTTCTTT.

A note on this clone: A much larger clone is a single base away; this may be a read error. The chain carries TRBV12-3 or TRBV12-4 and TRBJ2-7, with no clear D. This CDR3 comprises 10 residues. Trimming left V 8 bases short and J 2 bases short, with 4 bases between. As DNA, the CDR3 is TGTGCCAGCGGAGCCTACGAGCAGTACTTC. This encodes CASGAYEQYF.

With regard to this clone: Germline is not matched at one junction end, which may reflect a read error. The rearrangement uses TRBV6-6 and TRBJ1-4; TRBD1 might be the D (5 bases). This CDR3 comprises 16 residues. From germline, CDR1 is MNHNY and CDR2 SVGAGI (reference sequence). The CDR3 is CASSYLGGVGSERLFF. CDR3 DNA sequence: TGTGCCAGCAGTTACCTGGGAGGGGTCGGTTCGGAAAGACTGTTTTTT.

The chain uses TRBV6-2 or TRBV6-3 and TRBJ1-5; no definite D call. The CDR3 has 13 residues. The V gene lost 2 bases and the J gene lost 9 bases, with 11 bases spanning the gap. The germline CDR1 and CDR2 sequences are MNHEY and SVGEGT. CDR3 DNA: TGTGCCAGCAGTTACGCAGCGGAAAGGCCCCAGCATTTT. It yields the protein CASSYAAERPQHF.

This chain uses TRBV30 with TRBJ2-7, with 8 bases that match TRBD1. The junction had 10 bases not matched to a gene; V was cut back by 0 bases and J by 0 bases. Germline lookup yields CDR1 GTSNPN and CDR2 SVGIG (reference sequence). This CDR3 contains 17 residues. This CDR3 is CAWSVSFVTGVSYEQYF. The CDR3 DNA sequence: TGTGCCTGGAGTGTATCCTTCGTGACAGGGGTCTCCTACGAGCAGTACTTC.

The CDR3: CASSLTLGLAETQYF. The CDR3 DNA sequence: TGTGCCAGCAGCCTGACACTGGGACTAGCGGAGACCCAGTACTTC. This chain uses TRBV6-6 with TRBJ2-5, with 10 nucleotides matching TRBD2. Trimming cost V 6 bases and J 5 bases; bases outside gene matches: 9. This CDR3 is built from 15 residues. Germline V CDR1 and CDR2: MNHNY, SVGAGI (reference sequence).

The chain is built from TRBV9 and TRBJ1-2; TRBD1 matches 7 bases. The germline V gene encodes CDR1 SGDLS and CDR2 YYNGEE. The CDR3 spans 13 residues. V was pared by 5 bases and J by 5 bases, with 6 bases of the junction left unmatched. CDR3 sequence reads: CASRGAGGYGYTF. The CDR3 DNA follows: TGTGCCAGCAGAGGGGCAGGGGGGTATGGCTACACCTTC.

As DNA, the CDR3 is TGTGCCAGCAGTTGGCCCACCGGGGGGGCTATGAATGAGCAGTTCTTC. Its translation is CASSWPTGGAMNEQFF. The rearrangement uses TRBV6-5 and TRBJ2-1, with TRBD2 matching over 8 bases. In germline, CDR1 is MNHEY, CDR2 SVGAGI. The J segment lost 7 bases and the V segment lost 4 bases, leaving 12 bases of the junction unmatched. This CDR3 region has 16 residues.

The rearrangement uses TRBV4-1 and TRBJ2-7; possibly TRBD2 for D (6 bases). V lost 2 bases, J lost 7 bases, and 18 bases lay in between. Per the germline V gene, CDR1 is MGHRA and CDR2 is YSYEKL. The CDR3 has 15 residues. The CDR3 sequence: CASSQFTGRSVEQYF. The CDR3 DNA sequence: TGCGCCAGCAGCCAATTTACGGGGAGGTCAGTGGAGCAGTACTTC.

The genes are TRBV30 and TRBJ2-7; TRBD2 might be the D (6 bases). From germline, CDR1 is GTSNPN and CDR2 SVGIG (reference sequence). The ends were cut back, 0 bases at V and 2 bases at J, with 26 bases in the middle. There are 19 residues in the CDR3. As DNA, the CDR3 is TGTGCCTGGAGTGTATTTATCCCGACCCGGGGGTCCATAACCTACGAGCAGTACTTC. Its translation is CAWSVFIPTRGSITYEQYF. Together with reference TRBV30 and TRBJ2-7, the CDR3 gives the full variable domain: SQTIHQWPATLVQPVGSPLSLECTVEGTSNPNLYWYRQAAGRGLQLLFYSVGIGQISSEVPQNLSASRPQDRQFILSSKKLLLSDSGFYLCAWSVFIPTRGSITYEQYFGPGTRLTVT.

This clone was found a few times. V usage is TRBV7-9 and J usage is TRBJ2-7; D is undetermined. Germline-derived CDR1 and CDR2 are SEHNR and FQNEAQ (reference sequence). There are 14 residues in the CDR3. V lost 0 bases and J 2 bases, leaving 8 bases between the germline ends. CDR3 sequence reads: CASSLALRPYEQYF. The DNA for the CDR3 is TGTGCCAGCAGCTTAGCGTTGCGCCCCTACGAGCAGTACTTC.

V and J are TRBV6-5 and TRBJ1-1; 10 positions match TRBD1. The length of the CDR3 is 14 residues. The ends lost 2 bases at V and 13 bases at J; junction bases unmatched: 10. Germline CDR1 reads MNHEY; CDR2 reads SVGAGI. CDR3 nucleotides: TGTGCCAGCAGTTACGACCGGGACAGGGGTAAGGGTTTCTTT. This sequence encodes CASSYDRDRGKGFF.

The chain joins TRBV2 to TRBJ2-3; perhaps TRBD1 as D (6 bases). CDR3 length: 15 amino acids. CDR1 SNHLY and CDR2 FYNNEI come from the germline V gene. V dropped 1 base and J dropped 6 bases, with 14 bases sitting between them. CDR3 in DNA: TGTGCCAGCAGTGAAGGTGGGGGCCCCTGGGATACGCAGTATTTT. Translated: CASSEGGGPWDTQYF.

CDR3 coding DNA: TGTGCCAGCAGCCAAGACGCCGGGAACACCGGGGAGCTGTTTTTT. Translating gives CASSQDAGNTGELFF. J is TRBJ2-2 and V is TRBV4-2; D remains ambiguous. Trimming stripped 0 bases from V and 1 base from J, with 6 bases between. The germline V gene encodes CDR1 LGHNA and CDR2 YNFKEQ. CDR3 length: 15 amino acids.